This TCR beta chain was sequenced during a study of cytotoxic CD8 clonotypes in ibrutinib-treated CLL. Profiled with immunoSEQ multiplex PCR; TCRdb holds only in-frame clones, not every one. The table has over 200,000 clones, 70% seen once. Study-wide findings and caveats: T-cell clonality at baseline went above that of age-matched healthy donors and rose and fell with circulating CD8+ T-cell counts.

Germline CDR1 and CDR2: LNHNV and YYDKDF (reference sequence). Germline trimming cut 1 base from V and 7 bases from J; bases unmatched to any gene: 9. CDR3 length: 16 amino acids. With regard to this clone: Its antigen is not known.

J is TRBJ1-4 and V is TRBV15; 7 bases line up with TRBD1. The origin of this receptor is a human donor with chronic lymphocytic leukemia. The material sequenced was PBMCs, taken after 12 months of ibrutinib treatment. The CDR3 region is CATSRGLTGRSEKLFF. The DNA of the CDR3 is TGTGCCACCAGCAGAGGCCTGACAGGGAGGAGTGAAAAACTGTTTTTT.